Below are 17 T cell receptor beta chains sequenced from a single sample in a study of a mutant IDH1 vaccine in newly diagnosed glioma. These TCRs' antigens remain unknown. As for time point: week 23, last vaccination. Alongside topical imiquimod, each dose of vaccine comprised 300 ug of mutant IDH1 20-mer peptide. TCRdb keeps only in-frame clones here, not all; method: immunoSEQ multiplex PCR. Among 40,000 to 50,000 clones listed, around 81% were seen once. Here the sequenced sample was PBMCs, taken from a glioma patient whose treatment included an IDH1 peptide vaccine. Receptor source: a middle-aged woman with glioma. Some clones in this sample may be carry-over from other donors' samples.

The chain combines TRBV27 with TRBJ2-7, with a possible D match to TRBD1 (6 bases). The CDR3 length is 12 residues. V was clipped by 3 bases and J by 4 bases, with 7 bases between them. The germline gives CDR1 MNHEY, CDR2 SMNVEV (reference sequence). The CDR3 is CASSFRGYEQYF. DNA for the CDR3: TGTGCCAGCAGTTTTAGGGGGTACGAGCAGTACTTC.

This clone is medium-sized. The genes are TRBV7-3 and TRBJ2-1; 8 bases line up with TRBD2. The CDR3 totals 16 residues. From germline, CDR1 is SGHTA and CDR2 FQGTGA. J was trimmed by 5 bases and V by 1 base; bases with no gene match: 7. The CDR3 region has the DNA TGTGCCAGCAGCTTAATAGGTCTAGCGGGCAACAATGAGCAGTTCTTC. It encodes CASSLIGLAGNNEQFF.

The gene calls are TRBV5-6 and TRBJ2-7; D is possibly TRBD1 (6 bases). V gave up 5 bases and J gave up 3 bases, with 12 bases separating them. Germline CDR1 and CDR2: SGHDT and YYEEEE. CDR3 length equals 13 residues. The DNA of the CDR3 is TGTGCCAGCAGTTATATACAGGGCTACGAGCAGTACTTC. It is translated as CASSYIQGYEQYF.

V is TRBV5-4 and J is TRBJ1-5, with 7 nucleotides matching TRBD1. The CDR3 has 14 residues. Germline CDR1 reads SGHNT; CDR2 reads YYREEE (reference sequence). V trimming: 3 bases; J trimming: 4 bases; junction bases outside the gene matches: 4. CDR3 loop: CASSSSGGNQPQHF. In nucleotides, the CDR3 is TGTGCCAGCAGCTCTTCAGGGGGTAATCAGCCCCAGCATTTT.

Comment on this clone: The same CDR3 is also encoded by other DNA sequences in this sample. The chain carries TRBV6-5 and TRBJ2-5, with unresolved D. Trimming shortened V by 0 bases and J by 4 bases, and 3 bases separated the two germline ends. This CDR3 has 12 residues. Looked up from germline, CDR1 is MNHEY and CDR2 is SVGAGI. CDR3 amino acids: CASSYSRETQYF. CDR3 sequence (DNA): TGTGCCAGCAGTTACTCGAGAGAGACCCAGTACTTC.

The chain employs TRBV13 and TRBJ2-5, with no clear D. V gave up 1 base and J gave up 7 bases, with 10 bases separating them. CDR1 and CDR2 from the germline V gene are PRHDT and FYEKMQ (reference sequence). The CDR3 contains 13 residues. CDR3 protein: CASSLEEGLTQYF. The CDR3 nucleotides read TGTGCCAGCAGCTTAGAAGAAGGGTTGACCCAGTACTTC.

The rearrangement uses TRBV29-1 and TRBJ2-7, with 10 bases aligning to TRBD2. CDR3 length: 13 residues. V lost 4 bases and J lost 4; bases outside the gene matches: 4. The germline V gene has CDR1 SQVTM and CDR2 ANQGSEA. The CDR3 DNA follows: TGCAGCGTTGGCCTAGCGGGAGTTTACGAGCAGTACTTC. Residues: CSVGLAGVYEQYF.

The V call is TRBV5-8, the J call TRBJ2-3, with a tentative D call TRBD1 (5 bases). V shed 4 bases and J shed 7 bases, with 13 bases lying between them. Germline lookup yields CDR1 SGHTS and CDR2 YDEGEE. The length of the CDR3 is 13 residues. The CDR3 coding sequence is TGTGCCAGCAGCCCCCGAGACAGCTATACGCAGTATTTT. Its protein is CASSPRDSYTQYF.

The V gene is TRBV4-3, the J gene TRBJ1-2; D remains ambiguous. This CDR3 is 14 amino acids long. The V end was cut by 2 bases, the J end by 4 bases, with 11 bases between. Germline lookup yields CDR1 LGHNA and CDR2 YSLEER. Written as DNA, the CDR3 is TGCGCCAGCAGCCAATCAAGGAGGGTCTATGGCTACACCTTC. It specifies CASSQSRRVYGYTF.

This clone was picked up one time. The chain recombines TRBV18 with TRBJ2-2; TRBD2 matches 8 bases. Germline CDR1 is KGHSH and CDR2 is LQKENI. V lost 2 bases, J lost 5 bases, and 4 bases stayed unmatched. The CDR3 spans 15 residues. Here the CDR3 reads CASSPGTRGTGELFF. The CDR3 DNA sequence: TGTGCCAGCTCACCAGGGACTAGAGGTACCGGGGAGCTGTTTTTT.

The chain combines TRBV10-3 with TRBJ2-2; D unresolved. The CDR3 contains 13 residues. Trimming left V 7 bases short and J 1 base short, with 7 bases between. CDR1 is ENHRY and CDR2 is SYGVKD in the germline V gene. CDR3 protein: CAIKFENTGELFF. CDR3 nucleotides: TGTGCCATCAAGTTCGAGAACACCGGGGAGCTGTTTTTT.

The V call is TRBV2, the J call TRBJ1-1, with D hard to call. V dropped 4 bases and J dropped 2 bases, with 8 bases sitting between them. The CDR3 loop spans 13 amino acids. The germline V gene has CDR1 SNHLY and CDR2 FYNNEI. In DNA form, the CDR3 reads TGTGCCAGCAGTGTCGGGTATAACACTGAAGCTTTCTTT. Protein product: CASSVGYNTEAFF. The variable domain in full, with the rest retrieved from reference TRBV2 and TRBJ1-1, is EPEVTQTPSHQVTQMGQEVILRCVPISNHLYFYWYRQILGQKVEFLVSFYNNEISEKSEIFDDQFSVERPDGSNFTLKIRSTKLEDSAMYFCASSVGYNTEAFFGQGTRLTVV.

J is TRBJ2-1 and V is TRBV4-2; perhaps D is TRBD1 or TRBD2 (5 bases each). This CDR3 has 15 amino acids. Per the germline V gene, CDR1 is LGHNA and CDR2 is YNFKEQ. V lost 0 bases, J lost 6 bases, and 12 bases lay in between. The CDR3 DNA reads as TGTGCCAGCAGCCAAGATGGGGAGAGGGGCAATGAGCAGTTCTTC. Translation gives CASSQDGERGNEQFF.

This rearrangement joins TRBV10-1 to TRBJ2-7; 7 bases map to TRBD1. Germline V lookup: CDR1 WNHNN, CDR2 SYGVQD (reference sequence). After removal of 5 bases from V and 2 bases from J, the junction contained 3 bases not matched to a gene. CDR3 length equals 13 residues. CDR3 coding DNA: TGCGCCAGCAGTCGCCAGGGGGCCTACGAGCAGTACTTC. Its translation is CASSRQGAYEQYF.

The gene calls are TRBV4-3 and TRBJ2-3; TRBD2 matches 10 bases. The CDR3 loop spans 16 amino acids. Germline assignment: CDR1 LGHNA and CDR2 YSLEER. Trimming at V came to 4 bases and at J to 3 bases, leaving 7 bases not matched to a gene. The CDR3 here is CASSLLAGAITDTQYF. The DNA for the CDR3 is TGCGCCAGCAGCCTTCTAGCGGGGGCCATAACAGATACGCAGTATTTT.

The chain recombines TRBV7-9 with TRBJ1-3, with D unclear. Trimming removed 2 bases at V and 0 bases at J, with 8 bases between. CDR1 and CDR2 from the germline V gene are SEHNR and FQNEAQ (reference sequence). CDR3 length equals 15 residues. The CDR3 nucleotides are TGTGCCAGCAGCTTATCCACTGGCTCTGGAAACACCATATATTTT. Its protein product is CASSLSTGSGNTIYF.

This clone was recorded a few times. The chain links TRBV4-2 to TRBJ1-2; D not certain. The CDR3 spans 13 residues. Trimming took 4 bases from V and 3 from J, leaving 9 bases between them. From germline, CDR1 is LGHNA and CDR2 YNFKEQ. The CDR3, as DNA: TGTGCCAGCAGCCGGAGGGAGGACTATGGCTACACCTTC. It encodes CASSRREDYGYTF.